The 15 T cell receptor beta chains below all came from one sample that was sequenced in a study of T cells in Graves' hyperthyroidism and ophthalmopathy. Amplified TCR beta CDR3 regions derived from RNA transcripts. First-round RT-PCR targeting the TCR CDR3 was performed with the HTBI primer set. TCRdb reprocessed the multiplex PCR reads with MiXCR, giving one entry per CDR3 protein. The table shows some 500,000 distinct CDR3 sequences, with 14% occurring only once. The specimen was blood. These receptors all come from a woman between 18 and 29 years old with Graves' hyperthyroidism.

About this clonotype itself: With a much larger clone just one base away, this may be a read error. The chain has TRBV6-1 and TRBJ2-3, with D possibly called TRBD1 or TRBD2 (6 bases each). The CDR3 has 15 residues. The V and J ends lost 6 bases and 2 bases respectively, with 15 bases between them. Germline V lookup: CDR1 MNHNS, CDR2 SASEGT. CDR3 DNA: TGTGCCAGCAGAGTAGGACAGCGGGCCACAGATACGCAGTATTTT. Translation gives CASRVGQRATDTQYF.

The chain has TRBV7-9 and TRBJ2-1; TRBD2 matches 8 bases. V lost 5 bases and J lost 4; bases outside the gene matches: 7. The CDR3 is 15 amino acids. Per the germline V gene, CDR1 is SEHNR and CDR2 is FQNEAQ (reference sequence). The CDR3 DNA is TGTGCCAGCAGCCCCGGGACTAGGGTGTACAATGAGCAGTTCTTC. It codes for CASSPGTRVYNEQFF.

This clonotype was picked up many times. The chain has TRBV4-2 and TRBJ2-1; a possible D gene is TRBD2 (6 bases). In germline, CDR1 is LGHNA, CDR2 YNFKEQ. Deletions cut 3 bases from V and 9 bases from J, with 9 bases between. The CDR3 totals 12 residues. Here the CDR3 DNA reads TGTGCCAGCAGCCAGGAGGGTTTTGAGCAGTTCTTC. Translation: CASSQEGFEQFF.

As regards this clonotype: A read error may produce the germline difference seen at one junction end. This chain connects TRBV7-6 to TRBJ2-1, with 12 bases that match TRBD1. Germline CDR1 reads SGHVS; CDR2 reads FNYEAQ. The CDR3 is made up of 15 amino acids. Here the CDR3 reads CASSPAGQGANEQLF. The CDR3 DNA follows: TGTGCCAGCAGCCCTGCGGGACAGGGGGCCAATGAGCAGCTCTTC.

Worth noting for this clonotype: A much larger clone lies one base from this, so it may be a read error. CDR3: CSARGEDRVETQYF. Here the CDR3 DNA reads TGCAGTGCTAGAGGTGAGGACAGGGTGGAGACCCAGTACTTC. This sequence joins TRBV20-1 and TRBJ2-5; 8 nucleotides align to TRBD1. Per germline, CDR1 DFQATT and CDR2 SNEGSKA (reference sequence). This CDR3 has 14 residues. Germline trimming cut 1 base from V and 5 bases from J; bases unmatched to any gene: 6.

V and J are TRBV19 and TRBJ2-1, with 11 bases fitting TRBD2. Losses at the gene ends were 3 bases for V and 7 bases for J; bases not matched to a gene: 8. Germline V gives CDR1 LNHDA, CDR2 SQIVND (reference sequence). This CDR3 spans 16 amino acids. CDR3 loop: CASSMITSGSRNEQFF. CDR3 DNA: TGTGCCAGTAGTATGATAACTAGCGGGAGTAGGAATGAGCAGTTCTTC.

The sample holds many counts of this clonotype. This chain joins TRBV12-3 or TRBV12-4 and TRBJ2-3; D unclear. The length of the CDR3 is 10 residues. Trimming removed 8 bases at V and 3 bases at J, with 3 bases between. Here the CDR3 DNA reads TGTGCCAGCCAAACAGATACGCAGTATTTT. This encodes CASQTDTQYF.

The chain recombines TRBV2 with TRBJ2-7; D possibly matches TRBD1 or TRBD2 (6 bases each). The length of the CDR3 is 14 residues. Germline CDR1 SNHLY, CDR2 FYNNEI. V lost 8 bases, J lost 0 bases, and 14 bases lay in between. The DNA of the CDR3 is TGTGCCAGCCGGCGGGACACCCCCTCCTACGAGCAGTACTTC. Protein product: CASRRDTPSYEQYF. The variable domain in full, completed from reference TRBV2 and TRBJ2-7, reads EPEVTQTPSHQVTQMGQEVILRCVPISNHLYFYWYRQILGQKVEFLVSFYNNEISEKSEIFDDQFSVERPDGSNFTLKIRSTKLEDSAMYFCASRRDTPSYEQYFGPGTRLTVT.

V usage is TRBV24-1 and J usage is TRBJ2-2; 8 nucleotides match TRBD1. The CDR3 runs to 16 residues. Trimming at V came to 4 bases and at J to 8 bases, leaving 11 bases not matched to a gene. Germline assignment: CDR1 KGHDR and CDR2 SFDVKD. The CDR3 here is CATSDPGRGLWGELFF. The CDR3 coding sequence is TGTGCCACCAGTGACCCGGGCAGGGGGCTATGGGGGGAGCTGTTTTTT.

This clonotype was observed at least ten times. V and J are TRBV11-2 and TRBJ2-7; no firm D call. With 0 bases removed from V and 4 bases from J, the gap between germline ends came to 7 bases. The CDR3 runs 13 residues. Germline CDR1 is SGHAT and CDR2 is FQNNGV. The CDR3, as DNA: TGTGCCAGCAGCTTAGATGTAGGGTACGAGCAGTACGTC. This gives the protein CASSLDVGYEQYV.

This sequence joins TRBV9 and TRBJ1-5; D is uncertain. The CDR3 loop spans 15 amino acids. Trimming shortened V by 3 bases and J by 4 bases, and 14 bases separated the two germline ends. Germline CDR1 reads SGDLS; CDR2 reads YYNGEE. The CDR3 sequence is CASSEGLSINQPQHF. CDR3 bases: TGTGCCAGCAGCGAGGGCCTCTCCATAAATCAGCCCCAGCATTTT.

The J gene is TRBJ2-4, the V gene TRBV15; D gene ambiguous. This CDR3 contains 17 residues. Germline V gives CDR1 LNHNV, CDR2 YYDKDF (reference sequence). V was shortened by 1 base and J by 0 bases, with 13 bases between the two germline ends. For the CDR3, the DNA is TGTGCCACCAGCAGAGGAGTCGGAGAACTAGCCAAAAACATTCAGTACTTC. This sequence encodes CATSRGVGELAKNIQYF. The full variable domain, with the rest looked up from reference TRBV15 and TRBJ2-4, is DAMVIQNPRYQVTQFGKPVTLSCSQTLNHNVMYWYQQKSSQAPKLLFHYYDKDFNNEADTPDNFQSRRPNTSFCFLDIRSPGLGDTAMYLCATSRGVGELAKNIQYFGAGTRLSVL.

This clonotype was counted only a few times. The rearrangement links TRBV5-8 to TRBJ2-1; 15 nucleotides agree with TRBD2. Germline loops: CDR1 SGHTS, CDR2 YDEGEE. The V and J ends lost 2 bases and 3 bases, in that order; junction bases with no gene match: 3. The CDR3 runs to 17 residues. CDR3 amino acids: CASSFGLAGGFYNEQFF. Written as DNA, the CDR3 is TGTGCCAGCAGCTTCGGACTAGCGGGAGGGTTCTACAATGAGCAGTTCTTC. The variable domain in full, with the rest retrieved from reference TRBV5-8 and TRBJ2-1, is EAGVTQSPTHLIKTRGQQATLRCSPISGHTSVYWYQQALGLGLQFLLWYDEGEERNRGNFPPRFSGRQFPNYSSELNVNALELEDSALYLCASSFGLAGGFYNEQFFGPGTRLTVL.

Ten or more counts support this clonotype. V usage is TRBV12-3 or TRBV12-4 and J usage is TRBJ2-1, with TRBD2 matching 7 bases. This CDR3 has 13 residues. J gave up 7 bases and V 5 bases, and 5 bases lay outside the gene matches. The CDR3 is CASSGPGGNEQFF. CDR3 DNA sequence: TGTGCCAGCAGTGGCCCCGGGGGGAATGAGCAGTTCTTC.

The V and J genes are TRBV29-1 and TRBJ2-1, with TRBD2 matching over 8 bases. The CDR3 loop spans 13 amino acids. The germline gives CDR1 SQVTM, CDR2 ANQGSEA. Losses at the gene ends were 5 bases for V and 5 bases for J; bases not matched to a gene: 5. The CDR3, as DNA: TGCAGCGTTCCGGGGGGGGGTAACAATGAGCAGTTCTTC. It encodes CSVPGGGNNEQFF.